Here is one TCR beta chain with its context. These data are taken from a study of OX40 agonist ivuxolimab in advanced cancers. Study summary: Partial responses were recorded for three patients, including one with hepatocellular carcinoma and two with cutaneous melanoma.

V dropped 5 bases and J dropped 0 bases, with 17 bases sitting between them. The CDR3 loop spans 17 amino acids. Germline lookup yields CDR1 SGHVS and CDR2 FQNEAQ. TCRdb's copy holds only in-frame clones and misses some; the assay was immunoSEQ multiplex PCR. The table includes tens of thousands of clones, 88% detected once. V is TRBV7-8 and J is TRBJ2-1, with TRBD2 as a possible D gene (5 bases). This receptor was taken from an adult with an advanced solid tumor such as melanoma, head and neck, liver or kidney cancer. The material sequenced was CD4+ or CD8+ T cells sorted from blood, taken in a trial of the OX40 agonist ivuxolimab. The CDR3: CASSVPPLVSSYNEQFF. The CDR3 DNA reads as TGTGCCAGCAGCGTCCCCCCACTAGTGAGCTCCTACAATGAGCAGTTCTTC.